This TCR beta chain was recovered during a study of CD8 T cells in Susac syndrome. The study, taken as a whole, reports: The study conceded that relatively few individuals underwent its TCR sequencing and HLA analysis.

Regarding this clonotype: Its specificity is unknown.

Sequencing of TCR beta covered CD8+ and CD4+ T cells obtained from blood. RNA was extracted with the RNeasy kit, and a quantity of roughly 0.5 to 1 ug was reverse transcribed using random hexamers. The amplification used immunoSEQ multiplex PCR on TCR beta CDR3; it spanned 54 Vbeta and 13 Jbeta. From the immunoSEQ multiplex PCR reads, TCRdb called clonotypes with MiXCR, one entry per CDR3 protein. Of about 440,000 distinct CDR3 sequences detected, 75% to 90% appear once; the ten largest clones hold roughly 0.11%. With 3 bases clipped from V and 0 bases from J, the junction kept 3 bases outside the gene matches. The CDR3 is 16 amino acids. CDR1 is MGHRA and CDR2 is YSYEKL in the germline V gene.

This sequence joins TRBV4-1 and TRBJ2-3, with 10 bases identical to TRBD2. The sample was CD8+ T cells from PBMCs. The receptor's source is a human donor with multiple sclerosis. Here the CDR3 reads CASSQWTSGSTDTQYF. The CDR3 nucleotides read TGCGCCAGCAGCCAGTGGACTAGCGGAAGCACAGATACGCAGTATTTT.